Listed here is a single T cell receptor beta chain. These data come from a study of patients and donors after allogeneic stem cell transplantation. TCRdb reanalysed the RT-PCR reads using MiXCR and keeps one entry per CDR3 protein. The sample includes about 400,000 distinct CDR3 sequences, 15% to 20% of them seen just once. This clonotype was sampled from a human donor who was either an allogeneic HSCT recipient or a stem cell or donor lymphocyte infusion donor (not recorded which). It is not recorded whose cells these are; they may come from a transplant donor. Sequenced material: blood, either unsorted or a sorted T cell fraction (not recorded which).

The CDR3 reads CASSQVERRVYEQYF. Written as DNA, the CDR3 is TGTGCCAGCAGCCAAGTGGAGCGGAGAGTTTACGAGCAGTACTTC. The rearrangement links TRBV4-2 to TRBJ2-7, with D maybe TRBD2 (5 bases). The CDR3 loop spans 15 amino acids. Trimming removed 1 base from V and 4 bases from J, with 14 bases in between. Per the germline V gene, CDR1 is LGHNA and CDR2 is YNFKEQ.